The 15 T cell receptor beta chains listed next were all sequenced from one sample in a study of T cell changes during pregnancy in multiple sclerosis. TCRdb's table, derived via immunoSEQ multiplex PCR, lists solely in-frame clones and lacks some. Counted here are some 30,000 clones, less than 90% occurring once; the ten biggest clones make up 8%. The sample consisted of CD8+ T cells from peripheral blood mononuclear cells, taken before pregnancy. All receptors come from a female donor with multiple sclerosis, enrolled in a pregnancy study.

This rearrangement joins TRBV13 to TRBJ1-2; tentatively, D is TRBD1 (5 bases). Germline V gene sequence: CDR1 PRHDT, CDR2 FYEKMQ (reference sequence). Trimming pared 6 bases from V and 6 bases from J, leaving 17 bases between. The CDR3 is 14 amino acids. Here the CDR3 reads CASSHSFGGDGYTF. The DNA of the CDR3 is TGTGCCAGCAGTCACTCTTTCGGGGGTGATGGCTACACCTTC.

There are a few counts of this clone. The chain links TRBV4-3 to TRBJ1-1, with D tentatively TRBD1 (5 bases). Trimming removed 0 bases at V and 6 bases at J, with 11 bases between. The CDR3 has 14 amino acids. Germline-derived CDR1 and CDR2 are LGHNA and YSLEER. CDR3 in DNA: TGCGCCAGCAGCCAAGATCTGTGGGACTCTGAAGCTTTCTTT. Its translation: CASSQDLWDSEAFF.

This clone appeared once. The rearrangement uses TRBV5-1 and TRBJ2-1, with TRBD2 matching 12 bases. The germline V gene encodes CDR1 SGHRS and CDR2 YFSETQ. V was pared by 4 bases and J by 8 bases, with 7 bases of the junction left unmatched. The CDR3 extends over 15 amino acids. The CDR3 reads CASSPRLAGADEQFF. The CDR3 bases are TGCGCCAGCAGCCCGAGACTAGCGGGGGCGGATGAGCAGTTCTTC.

The chain links TRBV19 to TRBJ2-1, with a tentative D call TRBD2 (7 bases). There are 17 residues in the CDR3. The V end lost 6 bases, the J end lost 4 bases, and 22 bases lay between the germline ends. Germline V lookup: CDR1 LNHDA, CDR2 SQIVND (reference sequence). CDR3 loop: CASSRWGGAGAYNEQFF. The CDR3, as DNA: TGTGCCAGTAGCCGGTGGGGTGGGGCGGGGGCTTACAATGAGCAGTTCTTC.

This clone was found once. V gene TRBV11-2 combines with J gene TRBJ2-3; the match to TRBD2 covers 8 bases. The germline V gene encodes CDR1 SGHAT and CDR2 FQNNGV. The CDR3 loop spans 16 amino acids. Trimming cost V 5 bases and J 2 bases; bases outside gene matches: 9. The CDR3 DNA is TGTGCCAGCAGCCGCCTTGCGGGGGGTCCCACAGATACGCAGTATTTT. Translation gives CASSRLAGGPTDTQYF.

CDR3 bases: TGTGCCAGCAGTTTTGGGACAGGGGTTTACAATGAGCAGTTCTTC. It yields the protein CASSFGTGVYNEQFF. V and J are TRBV27 and TRBJ2-1; TRBD1 aligns across 10 bases. The V gene's germline CDR1 is MNHEY and CDR2 SMNVEV (reference sequence). This CDR3 contains 15 residues. Trimming at V came to 3 bases and at J to 4 bases, leaving 3 bases not matched to a gene.

The chain combines TRBV4-1 with TRBJ2-7; TRBD1 agrees at 8 bases. Germline V gene sequence: CDR1 MGHRA, CDR2 YSYEKL. After removal of 1 base from V and 3 bases from J, the junction contained 8 bases not matched to a gene. The CDR3 consists of 16 residues. The DNA of the CDR3 is TGCGCCAGCAGCCAAGGTCGGGGACAGGCGTACTACGAGCAGTACTTC. It encodes CASSQGRGQAYYEQYF.

The chain links TRBV5-6 to TRBJ2-5; D is possibly TRBD2 (7 bases). Germline CDR1 and CDR2: SGHDT and YYEEEE. Trimming shortened V by 2 bases and J by 5 bases, and 13 bases separated the two germline ends. The CDR3 covers 14 residues. CDR3 region: CASSFGGARETQYF. DNA of the CDR3: TGTGCCAGCAGCTTTGGGGGGGCGCGGGAGACCCAGTACTTC.

The chain carries TRBV4-1 and TRBJ2-3; 7 nucleotides align to TRBD2. The ends lost 4 bases at V and 2 bases at J; junction bases unmatched: 3. The CDR3 totals 14 residues. The V gene's germline CDR1 is MGHRA and CDR2 YSYEKL. As DNA, the CDR3 is TGCGCCAGCAGCCGGGGGGGATCCACAGATACGCAGTATTTT. Translation: CASSRGGSTDTQYF.

V usage is TRBV7-3 and J usage is TRBJ2-7; D possibly corresponds to TRBD2 (5 bases). The CDR3 runs 15 residues. Germline-derived CDR1 and CDR2 are SGHTA and FQGTGA. V dropped 5 bases and J dropped 1 base, with 15 bases sitting between them. The CDR3 spells CASSQLPGSSYEQYF. The CDR3 nucleotides are TGTGCCAGCAGCCAACTACCGGGGAGTTCCTACGAGCAGTACTTC.

This rearrangement joins TRBV13 to TRBJ1-2, with no clear D. CDR3 size: 15 residues. Trimming took off 4 bases at V and 1 base at J, with 13 bases between the two ends. Germline V gives CDR1 PRHDT, CDR2 FYEKMQ (reference sequence). The CDR3 DNA reads as TGTGCCAGCAGCTCCAGACGGAGGGTTAACTATGGCTACACCTTC. Residues: CASSSRRRVNYGYTF. The full variable domain, its missing parts supplied by reference TRBV13 and TRBJ1-2, is AAGVIQSPRHLIKEKRETATLKCYPIPRHDTVYWYQQGPGQDPQFLISFYEKMQSDKGSIPDRFSAQQFSDYHSELNMSSLELGDSALYFCASSSRRRVNYGYTFGSGTRLTVV.

The chain uses TRBV5-6 and TRBJ2-3; weak D call: TRBD1 (6 bases). Germline values: CDR1 SGHDT, CDR2 YYEEEE. The CDR3 is 12 amino acids. Trimming left V 2 bases short and J 11 bases short, with 12 bases between. The CDR3 spells CASSLQGLKQYF. The CDR3 DNA follows: TGTGCCAGCAGCTTACAGGGTCTGAAGCAGTATTTT. The variable domain in full, completed from reference TRBV5-6 and TRBJ2-3, reads DAGVTQSPTHLIKTRGQQVTLRCSPKSGHDTVSWYQQALGQGPQFIFQYYEEEERQRGNFPDRFSGHQFPNYSSELNVNALLLGDSALYLCASSLQGLKQYFGPGTRLTVL.

The J gene is TRBJ1-2, the V gene TRBV10-2; D call uncertain. CDR1 and CDR2 (germline): WSHSY, SAAADI. Trimming removed 1 base from V and 8 bases from J, with 17 bases in between. CDR3 length equals 15 residues. CDR3 DNA: TGCGCCAGCAGTGAGTTCGATTCAGGCCCGCTAGGCTACACCTTC. Its protein product is CASSEFDSGPLGYTF.

The rearrangement links TRBV9 to TRBJ2-7; D is ambiguous. CDR1 and CDR2 from the germline V gene are SGDLS and YYNGEE. This CDR3 contains 13 residues. With 4 bases removed from V and 1 base from J, the gap between germline ends came to 9 bases. The CDR3 spells CASSPTPSYEQYF. CDR3 sequence (DNA): TGTGCCAGCAGCCCGACACCTTCCTACGAGCAGTACTTC.

This chain connects TRBV6-5 to TRBJ2-5; possible D gene TRBD1, 5 bases. CDR1 and CDR2 from the germline V gene are MNHEY and SVGAGI. This CDR3 comprises 16 residues. Trimming left V 0 bases short and J 1 base short, with 12 bases between. The chain's CDR3 is CASSYSAGPIQETQYF. The CDR3 DNA follows: TGTGCCAGCAGTTACTCGGCAGGGCCGATCCAAGAGACCCAGTACTTC.